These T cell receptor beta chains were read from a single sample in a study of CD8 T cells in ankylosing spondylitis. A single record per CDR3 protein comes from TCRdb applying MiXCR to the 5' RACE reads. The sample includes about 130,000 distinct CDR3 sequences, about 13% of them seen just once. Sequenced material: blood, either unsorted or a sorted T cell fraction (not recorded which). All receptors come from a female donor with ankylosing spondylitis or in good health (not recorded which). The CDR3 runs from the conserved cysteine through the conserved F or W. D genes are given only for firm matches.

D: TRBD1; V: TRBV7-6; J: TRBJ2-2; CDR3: CASSLQGAGTGELFF
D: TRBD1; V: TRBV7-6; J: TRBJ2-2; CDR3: CASSPQTGTNTGELFF
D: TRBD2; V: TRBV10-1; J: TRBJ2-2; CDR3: CASSESSAGGTTGELFF
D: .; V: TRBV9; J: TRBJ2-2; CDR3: CASSPGFGGTGELFF
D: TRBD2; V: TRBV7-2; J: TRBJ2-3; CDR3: CASSLMVAGGQDTQYF
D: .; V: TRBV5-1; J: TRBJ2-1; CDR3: CASSSRRRHVEQFF
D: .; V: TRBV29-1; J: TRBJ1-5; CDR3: CSVQDTTNQPQHF
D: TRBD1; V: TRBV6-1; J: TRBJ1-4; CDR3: CANSGGANEKLFF
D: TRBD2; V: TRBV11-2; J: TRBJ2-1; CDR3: CASSRTSGGVSSYNEQFF
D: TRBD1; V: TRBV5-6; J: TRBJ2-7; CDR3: CASSFVDRDYEQYF
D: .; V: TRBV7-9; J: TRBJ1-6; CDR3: CASSFEGTGSPLHF
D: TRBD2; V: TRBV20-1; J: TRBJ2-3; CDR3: CSAPGLAGADTQYF
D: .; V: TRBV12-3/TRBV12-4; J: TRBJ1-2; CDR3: CASSFRRDYGYTF
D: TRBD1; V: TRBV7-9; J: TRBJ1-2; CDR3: CASSYWTGAYGGYTF
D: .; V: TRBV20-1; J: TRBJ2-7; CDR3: CSASSGRATYEQYF
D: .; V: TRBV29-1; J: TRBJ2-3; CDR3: CSVRGEDTQYF
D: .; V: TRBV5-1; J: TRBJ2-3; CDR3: CASSSYDTQYF
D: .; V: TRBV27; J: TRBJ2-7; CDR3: CASSLEQGYEQYF
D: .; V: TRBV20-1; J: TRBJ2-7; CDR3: CSASGGWGGSYEQYF
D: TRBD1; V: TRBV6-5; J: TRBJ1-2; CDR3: CASSYPSGQGNYGYTF
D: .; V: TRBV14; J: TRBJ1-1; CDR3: CASSQSREVGAFF
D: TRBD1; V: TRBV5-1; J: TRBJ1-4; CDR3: CASSFDRVSNEKLFF
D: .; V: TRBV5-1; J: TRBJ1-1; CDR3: CASSLDSLNTEAFF
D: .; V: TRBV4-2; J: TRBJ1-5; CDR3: CASSQEVGGGNQPQHF
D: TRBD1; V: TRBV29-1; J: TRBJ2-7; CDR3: CSVGQGSRGQYF
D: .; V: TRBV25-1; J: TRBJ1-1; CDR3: CASSDSRTGLRNTEAFF
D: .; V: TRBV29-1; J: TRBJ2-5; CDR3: CSVDRTETQYF
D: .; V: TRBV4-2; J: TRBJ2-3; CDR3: CASRRFGTTRTDTQYF
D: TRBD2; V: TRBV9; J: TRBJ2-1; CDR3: CASSVGLAGPYNEQFF
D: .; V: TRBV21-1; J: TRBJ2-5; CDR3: CASSSGRRNGETQYF
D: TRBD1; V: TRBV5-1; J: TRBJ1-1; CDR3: CASSLNQGAGTEAFF
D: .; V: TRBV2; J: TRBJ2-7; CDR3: CASRGGGYEQYF
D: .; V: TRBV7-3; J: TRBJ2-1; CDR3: CASSPRGPNSYNEQFF
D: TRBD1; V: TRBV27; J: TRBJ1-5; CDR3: CASSLDRGNQPQHF
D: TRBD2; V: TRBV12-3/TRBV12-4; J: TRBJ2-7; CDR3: CASSLSLAGGYEQYF
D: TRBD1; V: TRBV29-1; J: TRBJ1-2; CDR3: CSVHQPTLDRSNYGYTF
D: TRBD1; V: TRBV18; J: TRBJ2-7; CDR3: CASSPQGQGSYAQYF
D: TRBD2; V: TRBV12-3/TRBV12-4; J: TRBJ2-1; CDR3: CASSLESGGGYNEQFF
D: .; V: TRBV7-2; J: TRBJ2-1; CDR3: CASSSNGLLGYNEQFF
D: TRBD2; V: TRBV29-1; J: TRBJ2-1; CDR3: CSVQGLAGGNEQFF
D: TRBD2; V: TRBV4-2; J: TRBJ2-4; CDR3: CASSQEGSGENIQYF
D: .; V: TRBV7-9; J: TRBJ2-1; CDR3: CASSSPAGLSYNEQFF
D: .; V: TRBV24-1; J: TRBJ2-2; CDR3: CATSDPESDTGELFF
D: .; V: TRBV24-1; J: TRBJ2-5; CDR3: CATSDLGVEETQYF
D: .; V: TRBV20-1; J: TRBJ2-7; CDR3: CSAGTLGEQYF
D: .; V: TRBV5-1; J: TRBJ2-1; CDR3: CASSPRSYNEQFF
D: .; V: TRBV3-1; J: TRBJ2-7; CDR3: CASSGRERSSYEQYF
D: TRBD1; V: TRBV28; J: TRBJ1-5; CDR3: CASSLRGGTGGRQPQHF
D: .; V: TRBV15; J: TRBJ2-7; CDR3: CATSRRLGGDEQYF